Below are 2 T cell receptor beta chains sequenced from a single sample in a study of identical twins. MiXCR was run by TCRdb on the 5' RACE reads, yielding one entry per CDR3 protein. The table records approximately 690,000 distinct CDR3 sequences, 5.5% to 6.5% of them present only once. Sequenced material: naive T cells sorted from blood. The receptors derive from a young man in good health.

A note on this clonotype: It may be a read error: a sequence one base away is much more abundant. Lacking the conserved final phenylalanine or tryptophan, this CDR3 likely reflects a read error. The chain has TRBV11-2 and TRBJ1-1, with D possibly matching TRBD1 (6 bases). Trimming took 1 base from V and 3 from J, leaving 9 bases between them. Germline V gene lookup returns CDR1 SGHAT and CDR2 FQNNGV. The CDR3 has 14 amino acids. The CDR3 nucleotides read TGTGCCAGCAGCTTAGCTTGGGGGCACACTGAAGCTTTCTCT. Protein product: CASSLAWGHTEAFS.

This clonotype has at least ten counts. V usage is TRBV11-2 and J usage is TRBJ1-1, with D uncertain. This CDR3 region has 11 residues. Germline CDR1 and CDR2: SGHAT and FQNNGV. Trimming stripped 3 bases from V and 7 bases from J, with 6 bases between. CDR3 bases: TGTGCCAGCAGCTTCACAGTTGAAGCTTTCTTT. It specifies CASSFTVEAFF. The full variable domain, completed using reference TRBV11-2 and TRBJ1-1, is EAGVAQSPRYKIIEKRQSVAFWCNPISGHATLYWYQQILGQGPKLLIQFQNNGVVDDSQLPKDRFSAERLKGVDSTLKIQPAKLEDSAVYLCASSFTVEAFFGQGTRLTVV.